A single sample gave rise to the 18 T cell receptor beta chains below, sequenced in a study of blood T cell repertoires in COVID-19. Repertoires were generated with immunoSEQ multiplex PCR, while TCRdb's copy carries only in-frame clones and drops some. The table shows approximately 330,000 clones, with about 91% occurring only once. Sequenced sample: peripheral blood. Receptors were obtained from a man aged 25-45 years with COVID-19, enrolled during active disease.

The rearrangement links TRBV5-5 to TRBJ1-3, with D unclear. The CDR3 consists of 15 residues. Trimming pared 0 bases from V and 0 bases from J, leaving 7 bases between. Germline V gene data show CDR1 as SGHKS and CDR2 as YYEKEE (reference sequence). The DNA for the CDR3 is TGTGCCAGCAGCTTGGCCCCCCACTCTGGAAACACCATATATTTT. This codes for CASSLAPHSGNTIYF.

The chain has TRBV7-9 and TRBJ2-5; D is possibly TRBD2 (5 bases). The CDR3 loop spans 13 amino acids. Trimming stripped 1 base from V and 4 bases from J, with 7 bases between. CDR1 and CDR2 (germline): SEHNR, FQNEAQ (reference sequence). The chain's CDR3 is CASSLERPETQYF. The CDR3 region has the DNA TGTGCCAGCAGCTTAGAGCGGCCAGAGACCCAGTACTTC.

The chain is built from TRBV6-1 and TRBJ2-3, with 9 bases matching TRBD1. This CDR3 comprises 15 residues. J was trimmed by 4 bases and V by 3 bases; bases with no gene match: 5. Germline CDR1 MNHNS, CDR2 SASEGT. CDR3 bases: TGTGCCAGCAGTGACCCGCGGGACAGGGCAGATACGCAGTATTTT. It is translated as CASSDPRDRADTQYF.

The chain combines TRBV7-6 with TRBJ2-7; D is uncertain. The length of the CDR3 is 15 residues. V was cut by 5 bases and J by 1 base, with 15 bases left in between. CDR1 is SGHVS and CDR2 is FNYEAQ in the germline V gene. The CDR3 region has the DNA TGTGCCAGCAGCCGAAATGACGGGTCTTCCTACGAGCAGTACTTC. Translated, it gives CASSRNDGSSYEQYF.

The J gene is TRBJ2-2, the V gene TRBV7-9; TRBD1 agrees at 8 bases. CDR3 size: 14 residues. V gave up 7 bases and J gave up 7 bases; unmatched junction bases: 8. The germline gives CDR1 SEHNR, CDR2 FQNEAQ (reference sequence). CDR3 bases: TGTGCCAGCAACGTGGACAGGGCGAACGGGGAGCTGTTTTTT. Encoded protein: CASNVDRANGELFF.

This clone has just one count. V usage is TRBV29-1 and J usage is TRBJ1-2, with D possibly TRBD1 on 5 matching bases. CDR1 is SQVTM and CDR2 is ANQGSEA in the germline V gene. The CDR3 runs to 14 residues. With 3 bases removed from V and 5 bases from J, the gap between germline ends came to 16 bases. Here the CDR3 DNA reads TGCAGCGTTGAGTCGAGCGGGGGGTCTTATGGCTACACCTTC. This translates into CSVESSGGSYGYTF.

V and J are TRBV19 and TRBJ1-5, with D perhaps TRBD1 (6 bases). Germline V gives CDR1 LNHDA, CDR2 SQIVND (reference sequence). The CDR3 contains 15 residues. Trimming pared 1 base from V and 2 bases from J, leaving 9 bases between. The CDR3 sequence: CASSIGGLGNQPQHF. The CDR3 DNA reads as TGTGCCAGTAGTATAGGGGGGCTGGGCAATCAGCCCCAGCATTTT.

The J gene is TRBJ2-7, the V gene TRBV2, with D possibly matching TRBD1 (6 bases). The CDR3 spans 15 residues. The ends were cut back, 6 bases at V and 1 base at J, with 16 bases in the middle. The germline V gene has CDR1 SNHLY and CDR2 FYNNEI. CDR3 residues: CASSEPLGQSYEQYF. Written as DNA, the CDR3 is TGTGCCAGCAGCGAACCATTAGGACAGTCCTACGAGCAGTACTTC. Based on the CDR3 plus reference TRBV2 and TRBJ2-7, the full variable domain is EPEVTQTPSHQVTQMGQEVILRCVPISNHLYFYWYRQILGQKVEFLVSFYNNEISEKSEIFDDQFSVERPDGSNFTLKIRSTKLEDSAMYFCASSEPLGQSYEQYFGPGTRLTVT.

The rearrangement uses TRBV19 and TRBJ2-1; D is possibly TRBD1 (6 bases). The V gene lost 5 bases and the J gene lost 9 bases, with 11 bases spanning the gap. Germline assignment: CDR1 LNHDA and CDR2 SQIVND (reference sequence). The CDR3 runs 12 residues. This CDR3 is CASSLGAVEQFF. The CDR3 nucleotides are TGTGCCAGTAGTTTGGGGGCAGTTGAGCAGTTCTTC.

V and J are TRBV6-5 and TRBJ2-7; D is possibly TRBD2 (6 bases). Germline V lookup: CDR1 MNHEY, CDR2 SVGAGI. This CDR3 comprises 15 residues. Trimming shortened V by 6 bases and J by 2 bases, and 17 bases separated the two germline ends. The CDR3 loop is CASSPRDPGAYEQYF. CDR3 nucleotides: TGTGCCAGCAGCCCGCGGGACCCCGGGGCCTACGAGCAGTACTTC.

CDR3 sequence (DNA): TGTGCCAGCAGCCAAGCCATCCAAAACACCGGGGAGCTGTTTTTT. Translated: CASSQAIQNTGELFF. The chain employs TRBV4-2 and TRBJ2-2; D ambiguous. V gave up 1 base and J gave up 2 bases, with 8 bases separating them. This CDR3 region has 15 residues. Germline V CDR1 and CDR2: LGHNA, YNFKEQ.

J is TRBJ2-3 and V is TRBV7-8; D is possibly TRBD1 (6 bases). Trimming pared 3 bases from V and 2 bases from J, leaving 18 bases between. Per the germline V gene, CDR1 is SGHVS and CDR2 is FQNEAQ. The length of the CDR3 is 17 residues. This CDR3 is CASSFILSRGYTDTQYF. CDR3 in DNA: TGTGCCAGCAGCTTCATTCTCAGCAGGGGCTACACAGATACGCAGTATTTT.

The chain has TRBV20-1 and TRBJ2-3; 8 bases are a match to TRBD2. V lost 3 bases, J lost 4 bases, and 9 bases stayed unmatched. CDR1 is DFQATT, CDR2 SNEGSKA, per germline (reference sequence). The CDR3 is made up of 15 amino acids. The CDR3 sequence: CSASRGLVRSDTQYF. The CDR3 DNA reads TGCAGTGCTAGTAGGGGACTAGTTCGGTCAGATACGCAGTATTTT.

This clone was observed at least ten times. V and J are TRBV6-2 or TRBV6-3 and TRBJ2-7; 7 nucleotides match TRBD1. The V gene's germline CDR1 is MNHEY and CDR2 SVGEGT. V lost 5 bases, J lost 0 bases, and 13 bases stayed unmatched. This CDR3 comprises 17 residues. The CDR3 reads CASSTLIITGDSYEQYF. The CDR3 nucleotides are TGTGCCAGCAGTACCTTAATAATCACAGGGGACTCCTACGAGCAGTACTTC.

Comment on this clone: A much larger clone differs by one base, so this may be a read error. V usage is TRBV6-5 and J usage is TRBJ1-1; 7 nucleotides match TRBD1. The CDR3 covers 12 residues. The germline V gene has CDR1 MNHEY and CDR2 SVGAGI. The V segment lost 6 bases and the J segment 5 bases; nucleotides outside the gene matches: 3. As DNA, the CDR3 is TGTGCCAGCAGCCGGGACAGAACTGAAGCTTTCTTT. This gives the protein CASSRDRTEAFF.

The V gene is TRBV6-2 or TRBV6-3, the J gene TRBJ1-5, with D possibly being TRBD1 (5 bases). V was shortened by 0 bases and J by 1 base, with 7 bases between the two germline ends. Germline V gene lookup returns CDR1 MNHEY and CDR2 SVGEGT. The CDR3 consists of 15 residues. The CDR3 is CASSYSSGSNQPQHF. CDR3 sequence (DNA): TGTGCCAGCAGTTACTCTTCAGGGAGCAATCAGCCCCAGCATTTT.

This rearrangement joins TRBV28 to TRBJ2-2; possible D gene TRBD2, 6 bases. CDR1 is MDHEN, CDR2 SYDVKM, per germline. CDR3 size: 20 residues. Trimming shortened V by 6 bases and J by 7 bases, and 33 bases separated the two germline ends. The CDR3 loop is CASSRIGVMSSGLAGGELFF. CDR3 nucleotide sequence: TGTGCCAGCAGCCGAATAGGGGTAATGAGCAGCGGGCTAGCCGGCGGGGAGCTGTTTTTT.

This rearrangement joins TRBV9 to TRBJ2-5, with 7 bases lining up with TRBD1. Germline V gene sequence: CDR1 SGDLS, CDR2 YYNGEE. This CDR3 is built from 15 residues. Trimming cost V 2 bases and J 5 bases; bases outside gene matches: 9. CDR3 sequence (DNA): TGTGCCAGCAGCGTCAACAGGGGTGATTGGGAGACCCAGTACTTC. This sequence encodes CASSVNRGDWETQYF.